The 23 T cell receptor beta chains in this list originate from one sample, sequenced in a study of OX40 agonist ivuxolimab in advanced cancers. Sequencing used immunoSEQ multiplex PCR; TCRdb keeps in-frame clones, though not all of them. In the table there are tens of thousands of clones, around nine tenths of which are singletons. Source: CD4+ or CD8+ T cells sorted from blood, taken in a trial of the OX40 agonist ivuxolimab. The receptors were sampled from an adult with an advanced solid tumor such as melanoma, head and neck, liver or kidney cancer.

This clone appeared once. V gene TRBV5-1 combines with J gene TRBJ1-3, with D unresolved. The CDR3 loop spans 17 amino acids. Per germline, CDR1 SGHRS and CDR2 YFSETQ. With 0 bases removed from V and 0 bases from J, the gap between germline ends came to 13 bases. CDR3 loop: CASSLGVGGSSGNTIYF. The CDR3 DNA follows: TGCGCCAGCAGCTTGGGGGTAGGAGGTTCCTCTGGAAACACCATATATTTT.

This chain joins TRBV28 and TRBJ2-3, with D perhaps assigned TRBD1 or TRBD2 (7 bases each). V lost 3 bases, J lost 3 bases, and 13 bases lay in between. Germline CDR1 reads MDHEN; CDR2 reads SYDVKM. This CDR3 region has 15 residues. The CDR3 loop is CASSFSGGGTDTQYF. The CDR3 bases are TGTGCCAGCAGTTTCTCAGGGGGGGGGACAGATACGCAGTATTTT. Full variable domain (rest looked up from reference TRBV28 and TRBJ2-3): DVKVTQSSRYLVKRTGEKVFLECVQDMDHENMFWYRQDPGLGLRLIYFSYDVKMKEKGDIPEGYSVSREKKERFSLILESASTNQTSMYLCASSFSGGGTDTQYFGPGTRLTVL.

This sequence joins TRBV5-1 and TRBJ2-2; the match to TRBD1 covers 9 bases. Germline V gives CDR1 SGHRS, CDR2 YFSETQ. V was pared by 0 bases and J by 4 bases, with 7 bases of the junction left unmatched. The CDR3 is 17 residues long. This chain's CDR3 is CASSLARGQGSTGELFF. The DNA for the CDR3 is TGCGCCAGCAGCTTGGCCAGGGGACAGGGAAGCACCGGGGAGCTGTTTTTT.

This clone occurred once. This sequence joins TRBV30 and TRBJ1-2; 7 positions agree with TRBD1. J gave up 4 bases and V 4 bases, and 9 bases lay outside the gene matches. The germline CDR1 and CDR2 sequences are GTSNPN and SVGIG (reference sequence). The CDR3 has 14 amino acids. In nucleotides, the CDR3 is TGTGCCTGGACCACCCTACAGGGGAGCTATGGCTACACCTTC. This sequence encodes CAWTTLQGSYGYTF.

This clone occurred a few times. The CDR3 spells CASSSRLAGSYEQYF. In DNA form, the CDR3 reads TGTGCCAGCAGCTCGCGACTAGCGGGGTCCTACGAGCAGTACTTC. The rearrangement links TRBV7-2 to TRBJ2-7; the match to TRBD2 covers 11 bases. The CDR3 is 15 amino acids. J gave up 1 base and V 4 bases, and 3 bases lay outside the gene matches. CDR1 is SGHTA, CDR2 FQGNSA, per germline.

The chain employs TRBV5-1 and TRBJ1-1, with D possibly matching TRBD1 (5 bases). This CDR3 region has 14 residues. The V end was cut by 1 base, the J end by 3 bases, with 10 bases between. Germline assignment: CDR1 SGHRS and CDR2 YFSETQ. The CDR3, as DNA: TGCGCCAGCAGCTTGAGGCAAGGGGACACTGAAGCTTTCTTT. Amino acid sequence: CASSLRQGDTEAFF.

CDR3 region: CASGLGRMVLETQYF. The CDR3 nucleotides are TGTGCTAGTGGTTTGGGCCGGATGGTCCTAGAGACCCAGTACTTC. This chain joins TRBV12-5 and TRBJ2-5, with unresolved D. The CDR3 loop spans 15 amino acids. V gave up 1 base and J gave up 4 bases, with 13 bases separating them. From germline, CDR1 is LGHNT and CDR2 FRNRAP.

The V and J genes are TRBV14 and TRBJ2-1; 7 bases line up with TRBD2. The V segment lost 2 bases and the J segment 16 bases; nucleotides outside the gene matches: 8. Germline-derived CDR1 and CDR2 are SGHDN and FVKESK. The CDR3 runs to 12 residues. In DNA form, the CDR3 reads TGTGCCAGCAGCCAACTAGGGAGGGCCTTATTCTTC. This translates into CASSQLGRALFF.

The J gene is TRBJ2-6, the V gene TRBV5-1; D gene ambiguous. This CDR3 is built from 16 residues. The V end lost 4 bases, the J end lost 3 bases, and 14 bases lay between the germline ends. Germline V gene lookup returns CDR1 SGHRS and CDR2 YFSETQ. In DNA form, the CDR3 reads TGCGCCAGCAGCCCTGACAACGGACGTGGGGCCAACGTCCTGACTTTC. Amino acid sequence: CASSPDNGRGANVLTF.

The genes are TRBV6-5 and TRBJ1-1; no definite D call. Germline loops: CDR1 MNHEY, CDR2 SVGAGI. The ends were cut back, 5 bases at V and 0 bases at J, with 7 bases in the middle. The CDR3 spans 13 residues. The CDR3, as DNA: TGTGCCAGCAGTACTCACTTGAACACTGAAGCTTTCTTT. Protein product: CASSTHLNTEAFF.

The chain combines TRBV18 with TRBJ1-2, with D uncertain. Trimming cost V 3 bases and J 7 bases, with 24 bases left between them. The CDR3 loop spans 17 amino acids. Germline V CDR1 and CDR2: KGHSH, LQKENI. The CDR3 DNA reads as TGTGCCAGCTCACCGGGAGTTTTAGTGACCTCGCTTGGTGGCTACACCTTC. This gives the protein CASSPGVLVTSLGGYTF.

The CDR3 bases are TGTGCCAGCAGTGAGCTGGCCGGGGAGCTGTTTTTT. This encodes CASSELAGELFF. This chain links TRBV28 with TRBJ2-2; no clear D. V was trimmed by 5 bases and J by 6 bases, leaving 7 bases between them. The CDR3 has 12 amino acids. Per the germline V gene, CDR1 is MDHEN and CDR2 is SYDVKM.

The chain joins TRBV19 to TRBJ1-5, with 8 nucleotides matching TRBD1. CDR1 is LNHDA, CDR2 SQIVND, per germline (reference sequence). This CDR3 region has 15 residues. Trimming cost V 6 bases and J 2 bases; bases outside gene matches: 6. The CDR3 DNA reads as TGTGCCAGTAGATCGACAGGGGCGGGCAATCAGCCCCAGCATTTT. It is translated as CASRSTGAGNQPQHF.

The chain couples TRBV18 to TRBJ1-6, with no clear D. Germline V gene data show CDR1 as KGHSH and CDR2 as LQKENI. Trimming stripped 1 base from V and 7 bases from J, with 14 bases between. The CDR3 covers 16 residues. The CDR3 region has the DNA TGTGCCAGCTCACCACGAGGTGACGCCGAGAATTCACCCCTCCACTTT. Its protein is CASSPRGDAENSPLHF.

The V call is TRBV4-1, the J call TRBJ1-1; D is undetermined. This CDR3 has 12 residues. The V end lost 4 bases, the J end lost 5 bases, and 8 bases lay between the germline ends. CDR1 and CDR2 from the germline V gene are MGHRA and YSYEKL. The CDR3 sequence: CASSRPGTEAFF. The CDR3 nucleotides read TGCGCCAGCAGCCGACCGGGGACTGAAGCTTTCTTT.

This clone appeared a few times. The V gene is TRBV6-5, the J gene TRBJ1-5, with D unresolved. The length of the CDR3 is 13 residues. Trimming cost V 1 base and J 5 bases, with 6 bases left between them. CDR1 is MNHEY and CDR2 is SVGAGI in the germline V gene. DNA for the CDR3: TGTGCCAGCAGTTACTTAGAGGATCAGCCCCAGCATTTT. Amino acid sequence: CASSYLEDQPQHF.

The chain uses TRBV30 and TRBJ2-3; D may be TRBD2 (6 bases). The CDR3 is made up of 15 amino acids. CDR1 and CDR2 (germline): GTSNPN, SVGIG (reference sequence). Trimming took 0 bases from V and 6 from J, leaving 16 bases between them. CDR3 coding DNA: TGTGCCTGGAGTGTAGTTGCGGGGCGCCGGGATACGCAGTATTTT. Protein product: CAWSVVAGRRDTQYF.

The chain links TRBV7-3 to TRBJ2-2; the D is unclear. The CDR3 extends over 13 amino acids. Deletions cut 1 base from V and 5 bases from J, with 5 bases between. Germline V gene sequence: CDR1 SGHTA, CDR2 FQGTGA. Here the CDR3 reads CASSLIRTGELFF. In nucleotides, the CDR3 is TGTGCCAGCAGCTTAATTCGAACCGGGGAGCTGTTTTTT.

The chain combines TRBV19 with TRBJ2-1; 10 bases are shared with TRBD2. Trimming removed 3 bases from V and 2 bases from J; junction bases left unmatched: 4. CDR1 is LNHDA and CDR2 is SQIVND in the germline V gene (reference sequence). The CDR3 consists of 16 residues. The CDR3, as DNA: TGTGCCAGTAGTATTTCAGCGGGAGGGGCCTACAATGAGCAGTTCTTC. It specifies CASSISAGGAYNEQFF. The full variable domain, with the rest looked up from reference TRBV19 and TRBJ2-1, is DGGITQSPKYLFRKEGQNVTLSCEQNLNHDAMYWYRQDPGQGLRLIYYSQIVNDFQKGDIAEGYSVSREKKESFPLTVTSAQKNPTAFYLCASSISAGGAYNEQFFGPGTRLTVL.

About this clone itself: An end of the junction does not agree with germline; a read error may underlie this. The chain couples TRBV7-7 to TRBJ2-2; D possibly matches TRBD1 or TRBD2 (6 bases each). Germline V gene data show CDR1 as SSHAT and CDR2 as FNYEAQ (reference sequence). The CDR3 consists of 14 residues. CDR3 nucleotides: TGTGCTAGCAGCTTAAACAGGGACTCCGGGGAGCTGTTTTTT. It is translated as CASSLNRDSGELFF.

J is TRBJ1-2 and V is TRBV25-1; D is unresolved. Trimming took 6 bases from V and 0 from J, leaving 8 bases between them. The CDR3 length is 13 residues. CDR1 is MGHDK, CDR2 SYGVNS, per germline. CDR3: CASSPRANYGYTF. CDR3 sequence (DNA): TGTGCCAGCAGCCCGAGAGCTAACTATGGCTACACCTTC.

The chain joins TRBV7-2 to TRBJ1-1; unclear D gene. Germline CDR1 reads SGHTA; CDR2 reads FQGNSA. V was shortened by 3 bases and J by 2 bases, with 13 bases between the two germline ends. This CDR3 contains 15 residues. The CDR3 coding sequence is TGTGCCAGCAGCTTGTCCGGAACGACAAACACTGAAGCTTTCTTT. Translating it yields CASSLSGTTNTEAFF.

The count of this clone is one. The chain combines TRBV11-2 with TRBJ2-1; 12 bases fit TRBD2. Germline V CDR1 and CDR2: SGHAT, FQNNGV. This CDR3 is 15 amino acids long. V gave up 5 bases and J gave up 7 bases; unmatched junction bases: 6. CDR3: CASSPRTSGENEQFF. The CDR3 DNA reads as TGTGCCAGCAGCCCCCGGACTAGCGGGGAGAATGAGCAGTTCTTC. The full variable domain, with the rest looked up from reference TRBV11-2 and TRBJ2-1, is EAGVAQSPRYKIIEKRQSVAFWCNPISGHATLYWYQQILGQGPKLLIQFQNNGVVDDSQLPKDRFSAERLKGVDSTLKIQPAKLEDSAVYLCASSPRTSGENEQFFGPGTRLTVL.